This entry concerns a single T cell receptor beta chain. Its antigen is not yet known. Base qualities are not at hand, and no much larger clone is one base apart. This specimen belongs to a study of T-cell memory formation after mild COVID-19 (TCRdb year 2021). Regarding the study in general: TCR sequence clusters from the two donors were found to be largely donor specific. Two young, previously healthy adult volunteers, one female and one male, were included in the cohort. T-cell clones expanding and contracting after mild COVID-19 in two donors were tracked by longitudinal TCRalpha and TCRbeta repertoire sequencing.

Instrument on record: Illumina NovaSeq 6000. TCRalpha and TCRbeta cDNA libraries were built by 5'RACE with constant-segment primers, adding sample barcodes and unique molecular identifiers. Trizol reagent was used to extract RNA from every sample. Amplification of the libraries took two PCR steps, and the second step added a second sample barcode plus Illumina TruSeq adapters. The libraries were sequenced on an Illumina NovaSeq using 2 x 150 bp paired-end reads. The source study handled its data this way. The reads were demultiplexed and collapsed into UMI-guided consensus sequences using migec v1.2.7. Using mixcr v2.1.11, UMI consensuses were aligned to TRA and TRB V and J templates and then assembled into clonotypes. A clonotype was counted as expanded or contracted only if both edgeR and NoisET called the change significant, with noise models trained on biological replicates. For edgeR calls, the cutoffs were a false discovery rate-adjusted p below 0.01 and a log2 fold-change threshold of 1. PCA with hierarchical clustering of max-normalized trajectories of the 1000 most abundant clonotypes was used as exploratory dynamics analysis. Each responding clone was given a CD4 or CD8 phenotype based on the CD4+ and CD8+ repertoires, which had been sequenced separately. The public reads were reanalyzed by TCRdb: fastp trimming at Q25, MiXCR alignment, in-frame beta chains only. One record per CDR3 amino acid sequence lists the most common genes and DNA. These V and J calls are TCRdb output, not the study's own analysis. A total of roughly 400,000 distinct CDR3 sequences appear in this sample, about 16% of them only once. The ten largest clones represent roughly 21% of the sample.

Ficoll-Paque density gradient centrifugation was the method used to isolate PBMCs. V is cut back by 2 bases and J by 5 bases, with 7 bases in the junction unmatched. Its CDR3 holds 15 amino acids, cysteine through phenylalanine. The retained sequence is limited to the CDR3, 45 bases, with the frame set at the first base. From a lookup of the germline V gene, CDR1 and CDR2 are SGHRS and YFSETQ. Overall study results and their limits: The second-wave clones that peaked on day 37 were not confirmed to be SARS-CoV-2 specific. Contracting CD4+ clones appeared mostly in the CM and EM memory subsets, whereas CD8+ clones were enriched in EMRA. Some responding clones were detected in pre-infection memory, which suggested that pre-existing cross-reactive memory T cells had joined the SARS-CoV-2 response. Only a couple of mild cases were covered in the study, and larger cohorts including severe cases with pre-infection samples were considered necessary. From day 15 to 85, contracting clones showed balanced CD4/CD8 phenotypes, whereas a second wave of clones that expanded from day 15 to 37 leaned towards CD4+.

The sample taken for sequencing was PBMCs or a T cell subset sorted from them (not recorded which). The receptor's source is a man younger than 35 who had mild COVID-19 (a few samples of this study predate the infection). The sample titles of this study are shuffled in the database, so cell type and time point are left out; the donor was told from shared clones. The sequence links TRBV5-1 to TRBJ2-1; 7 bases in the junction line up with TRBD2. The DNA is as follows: TGCGCCAGCAGCTTAGGACTAGAAGGTAACAATGAGCAGTTCTTC. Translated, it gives CASSLGLEGNNEQFF.